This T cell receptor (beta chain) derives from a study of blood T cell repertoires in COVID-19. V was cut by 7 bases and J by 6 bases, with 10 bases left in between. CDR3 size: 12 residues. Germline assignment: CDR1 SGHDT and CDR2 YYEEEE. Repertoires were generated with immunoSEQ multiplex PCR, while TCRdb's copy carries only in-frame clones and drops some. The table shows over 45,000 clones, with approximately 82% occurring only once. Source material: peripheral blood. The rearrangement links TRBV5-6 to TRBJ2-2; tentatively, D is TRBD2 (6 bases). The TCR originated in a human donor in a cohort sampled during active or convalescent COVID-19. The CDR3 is CASGTGAGELFF. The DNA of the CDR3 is TGTGCCAGCGGGACGGGGGCCGGGGAGCTGTTTTTT.